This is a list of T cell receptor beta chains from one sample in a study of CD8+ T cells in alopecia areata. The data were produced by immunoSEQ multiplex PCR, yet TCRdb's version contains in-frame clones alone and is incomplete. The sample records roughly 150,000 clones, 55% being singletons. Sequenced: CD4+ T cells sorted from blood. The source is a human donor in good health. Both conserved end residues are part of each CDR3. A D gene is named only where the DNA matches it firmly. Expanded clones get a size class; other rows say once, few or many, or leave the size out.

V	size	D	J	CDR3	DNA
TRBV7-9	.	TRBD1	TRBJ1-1	CASTSGTGNTEAFF	TGTGCCAGCACATCCGGGACAGGGAACACTGAAGCTTTCTTT
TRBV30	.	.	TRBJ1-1	CAWSVYTEAFF	TGTGCCTGGAGTGTGTACACTGAAGCTTTCTTT
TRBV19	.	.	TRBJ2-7	CASSRTTSYEQYF	TGTGCCAGTAGTAGGACTACGTCCTACGAGCAGTACTTC
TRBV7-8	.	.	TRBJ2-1	CASSPSQRAWEQFF	TGTGCCAGCAGCCCCTCCCAGAGGGCCTGGGAGCAGTTCTTC
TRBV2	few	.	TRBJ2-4	CASRSGIGNIQYF	TGTGCCAGCAGATCAGGGATAGGTAACATTCAGTACTTC
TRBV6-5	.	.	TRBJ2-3	CASSSPTGTQYF	TGTGCCAGCAGTTCCCCCACGGGTACGCAGTATTTT
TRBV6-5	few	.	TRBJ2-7	CASSYTTRGEQYF	TGTGCCAGCAGTTACACCACGAGGGGCGAGCAGTACTTC
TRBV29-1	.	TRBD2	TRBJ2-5	CSVDSSGSGETQYF	TGCAGCGTTGATTCAAGCGGGAGTGGGGAGACCCAGTACTTC
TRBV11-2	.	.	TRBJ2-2	CASSFLGTTNTGELFF	TGTGCCAGCAGCTTCCTCGGGACAACTAACACCGGGGAGCTGTTTTTT
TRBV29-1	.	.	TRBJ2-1	CSVDPGNEQFF	TGCAGCGTTGATCCAGGGAATGAGCAGTTCTTC
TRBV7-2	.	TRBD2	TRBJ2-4	CASSVDPGLGKNIQYF	TGTGCCAGCAGCGTAGATCCGGGACTAGGCAAAAACATTCAGTACTTC
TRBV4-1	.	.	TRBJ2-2	CASSQQGAGELFF	TGCGCCAGCAGCCAGCAAGGCGCCGGGGAGCTGTTTTTT
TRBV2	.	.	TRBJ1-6	CASKGPANSPLHF	TGTGCCAGCAAAGGCCCAGCCAATTCACCCCTCCACTTT
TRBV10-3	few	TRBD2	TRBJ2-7	CAISYSGTYEQYF	TGTGCCATCAGTTATAGCGGGACCTACGAGCAGTACTTC
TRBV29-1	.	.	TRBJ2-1	CSVTRVSNEQFF	TGCAGCGTGACGAGGGTTTCCAATGAGCAGTTCTTC
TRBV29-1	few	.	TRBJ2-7	CSARDLPYEQYF	TGCAGCGCCCGGGACCTCCCATACGAGCAGTACTTC
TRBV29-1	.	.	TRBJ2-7	CSVSRDPLYEQYF	TGCAGCGTTTCCCGGGATCCCTTATACGAGCAGTACTTC
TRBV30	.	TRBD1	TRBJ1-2	CARQSGGNGYTF	TGTGCCAGGCAGTCAGGGGGCAATGGCTACACCTTC
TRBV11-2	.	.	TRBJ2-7	CASSLVISYEQYF	TGTGCCAGCAGCTTAGTTATCTCCTACGAGCAGTACTTC
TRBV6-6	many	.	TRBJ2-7	CASRTGGGSYEQYF	TGTGCCAGCAGAACAGGAGGGGGATCCTACGAGCAGTACTTC
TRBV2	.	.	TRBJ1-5	CASSIAGSNQPQHF	TGTGCCAGCAGTATTGCGGGAAGCAATCAGCCCCAGCATTTT
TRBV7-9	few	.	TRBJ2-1	CASGSTDNEQFF	TGTGCCAGCGGCTCAACAGACAATGAGCAGTTCTTC
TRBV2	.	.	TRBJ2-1	CASSGYNEQFF	TGTGCCAGCAGTGGGTACAATGAGCAGTTCTTC
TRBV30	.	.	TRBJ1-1	CAWSGLAGSLAFF	TGTGCCTGGAGCGGTTTGGCAGGGAGCTTGGCTTTCTTT
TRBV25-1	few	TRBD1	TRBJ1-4	CASSPRDRGELFF	TGTGCCAGCAGCCCCCGGGACAGGGGAGAACTGTTTTTT
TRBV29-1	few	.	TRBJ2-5	CSVWTGGETQYF	TGCAGCGTGTGGACAGGAGGGGAGACCCAGTACTTC
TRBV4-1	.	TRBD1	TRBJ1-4	CASSQRGQGAGNEKLFF	TGCGCCAGCAGCCAACGAGGACAGGGGGCGGGAAATGAAAAACTGTTTTTT
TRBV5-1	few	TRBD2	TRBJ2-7	CASSLAGGPNEQYF	TGCGCCAGCAGCTTGGCGGGAGGGCCTAACGAGCAGTACTTC
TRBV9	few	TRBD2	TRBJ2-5	CASSLTSGRGETQYF	TGTGCCAGCAGCCTGACTAGCGGGAGAGGAGAGACCCAGTACTTC
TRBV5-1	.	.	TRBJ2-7	CASSSQQHTLAYEQYF	TGCGCCAGCAGCTCCCAACAGCATACGTTGGCTTACGAGCAGTACTTC
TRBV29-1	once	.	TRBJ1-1	CSVAGPEAFF	TGCAGCGTAGCGGGGCCGGAGGCTTTCTTT
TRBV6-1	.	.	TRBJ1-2	CASSVGSRVDGYTF	TGTGCCAGCAGTGTGGGGTCCAGGGTTGATGGCTACACCTTC
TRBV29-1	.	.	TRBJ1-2	CSVDKGDYGYTF	TGCAGCGTTGACAAGGGTGACTATGGCTACACCTTC
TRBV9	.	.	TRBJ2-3	CASSVDIGTSDTDTQYF	TGTGCCAGCAGCGTAGACATCGGGACTTCAGACACAGATACGCAGTATTTT
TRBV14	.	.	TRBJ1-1	CASSQAGRAFF	TGTGCCAGCAGCCAAGCGGGGCGCGCTTTCTTT
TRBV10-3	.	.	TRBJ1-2	CAITQVGYPDYGYTF	TGTGCCATCACCCAAGTGGGGTATCCGGATTATGGCTACACCTTC
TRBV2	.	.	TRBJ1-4	CASIEDRTTNEKLFF	TGTGCCAGCATTGAAGACAGGACAACTAATGAAAAACTGTTTTTT
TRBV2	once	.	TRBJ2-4	CASHGIAKNIQYF	TGTGCCAGCCACGGCATAGCCAAAAACATTCAGTACTTC
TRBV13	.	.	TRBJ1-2	CASSPRQSEWGYTF	TGTGCCAGCAGCCCGCGACAGAGCGAGTGGGGCTACACCTTC
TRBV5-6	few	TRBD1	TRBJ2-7	CASGQLDRGHEQYF	TGTGCCAGCGGACAACTCGACAGGGGGCACGAGCAGTACTTC
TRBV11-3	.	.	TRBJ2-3	CASSLDRWGSTDTQYF	TGTGCCAGCAGCTTAGATCGTTGGGGTAGCACAGATACGCAGTATTTT
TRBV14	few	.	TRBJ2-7	CASSQARVSYEQYF	TGTGCCAGCAGCCAAGCTCGTGTATCCTACGAGCAGTACTTC
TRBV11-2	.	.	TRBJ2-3	CASSFFLADTQYF	TGTGCCAGCAGCTTCTTTCTTGCAGATACGCAGTATTTT
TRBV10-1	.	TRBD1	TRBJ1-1	CASSEQGMNTEAFF	TGCGCCAGCAGTGAACAGGGGATGAACACTGAAGCTTTCTTT
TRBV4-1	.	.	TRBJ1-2	CASSQEPTTAYYGYTF	TGCGCCAGCAGCCAAGAACCGACGACAGCTTACTATGGCTACACCTTC
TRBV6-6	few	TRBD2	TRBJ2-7	CASRISGRAHEQYF	TGTGCCAGCAGGATTAGCGGGAGGGCCCACGAGCAGTACTTC
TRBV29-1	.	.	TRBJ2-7	CSVAGIEQYF	TGCAGCGTTGCAGGGATCGAGCAGTACTTC
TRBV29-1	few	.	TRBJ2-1	CSVEYGGNPYNEQFF	TGCAGCGTTGAATATGGCGGGAACCCCTACAATGAGCAGTTCTTC
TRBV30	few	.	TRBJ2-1	CAWSGQSDEQFF	TGTGCCTGGAGTGGCCAGAGCGATGAGCAGTTCTTC
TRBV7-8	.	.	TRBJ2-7	CASSDGTLEQYF	TGTGCCAGCAGCGACGGGACTCTCGAGCAGTACTTC
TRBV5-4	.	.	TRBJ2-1	CASSLVGRSYNEQFF	TGTGCCAGCAGCTTGGTGGGCCGCTCCTACAATGAGCAGTTCTTC
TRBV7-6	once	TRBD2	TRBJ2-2	CASSSLGGMPGELFF	TGTGCCAGCAGCTCCCTGGGAGGGATGCCCGGGGAGCTGTTTTTT
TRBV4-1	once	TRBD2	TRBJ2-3	CASSQVGLARVTDTQYF	TGCGCCAGCAGCCAAGTGGGACTAGCACGAGTCACAGATACGCAGTATTTT
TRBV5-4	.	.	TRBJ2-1	CASSLGALSDEQFF	TGTGCCAGCAGCTTGGGTGCATTGTCGGATGAGCAGTTCTTC
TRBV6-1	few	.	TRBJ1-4	CASSEQDSKEKLFF	TGTGCCAGCAGTGAGCAGGACAGCAAAGAAAAACTGTTTTTT
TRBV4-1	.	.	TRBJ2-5	CASSPGGTAQETQYF	TGCGCCAGCAGCCCCGGGGGGACAGCTCAAGAGACCCAGTACTTC
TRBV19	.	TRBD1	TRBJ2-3	CASSTRWDSRQYF	TGTGCCAGTAGTACCCGTTGGGACAGCCGCCAGTATTTT